This record covers a single T cell receptor (beta chain). As yet, its antigen is unknown. The record originates from a study of shared clonotypes between healthy human individuals. Whole-study results and caveats: Clonotype sharing levels among donors were expected to vary with sequencing depth. Generally, naive subsets (rather than memory subsets) showed larger estimated richness.

TCRdb keeps only in-frame clones here, not all; method: immunoSEQ multiplex PCR. Of 950,000 to 1,200,000 clones listed, around three quarters are singletons. Germline loops: CDR1 SGHAT, CDR2 FQNNGV. V was pared by 4 bases and J by 7 bases, with 15 bases between. This CDR3 has 14 residues. Source material: memory CD4+ T cells from PBMCs. The sample's subset: CD45RA-negative fraction. The TCR originated in a man younger than 30 in good health. Some clones in this sample may be carry-over from other donors' samples. The V gene is TRBV11-2, the J gene TRBJ2-3, with a possible D match to TRBD1 (6 bases). The CDR3 nucleotides are TGTGCCAGCAGCTCGCTGCAGGGGATTAATACGCAGTATTTT. Its translation: CASSSLQGINTQYF.